This entry is about one T cell receptor (beta chain). Its target is unknown. This sample was taken from a study of T-cell reconstitution after alpha-beta-depleted transplantation in children. It was with unique molecular identifiers that the TCRbeta library was prepared. TCRdb re-called the PCR reads with MiXCR, one entry per CDR3 protein. The sample carries about a million distinct CDR3 sequences, under 30% recorded once. From germline, CDR1 is MDHEN and CDR2 SYDVKM. CDR3 length: 13 amino acids. V was shortened by 3 bases and J by 6 bases, with 12 bases between the two germline ends. Study-level results: Several patients had high TCRbeta diversity at day 60; it came from surviving recipient T cells and thymic progenitors. One year after transplant, T-cell counts and diversity came mostly from newly produced T cells. Several hundred expanded graft clones reportedly were the source of alpha-beta T cells about two months after transplant.

The clonotype was recovered from a boy younger than two who had a stem cell transplant for SCID, so the T cells may come from the graft donor. The specimen comprised PBMCs, mostly from graft donor cells, sampled 360 days after TCRalphabeta/CD19-depleted stem cell transplant. The chain employs TRBV28 and TRBJ2-7; TRBD1 might be the D (5 bases). DNA of the CDR3: TGTGCCAGCAGTTTGGGGCCCGACGGCGAGCAGTACTTC. Its translation is CASSLGPDGEQYF.